This T cell receptor (beta chain) was profiled in a study of blood T cell repertoires in COVID-19. About the research overall: PBMCs, B-cell-depleted T cells, or T cells were the source of the cDNA or gDNA that made up the material.

The CDR3 contains 16 residues. Germline CDR1 SGHTA, CDR2 FQGNSA. Trimming left V 1 base short and J 5 bases short, with 17 bases between. Original processing methods: From reference gene primer amplification, estimates of nucleated cell counts were derived. TCRdb's table, derived via immunoSEQ multiplex PCR, lists solely in-frame clones and lacks some. From that table come the V and J calls and clone size; the DNA was used to work out D and trimming. Here the sample spans 350,000 to 450,000 clones, around 92% being singletons. The receptor was derived from a man aged 40-49 years with acute or convalescent COVID-19. This chain uses TRBV7-2 with TRBJ1-2; D is ambiguous. The sample consisted of peripheral blood. The CDR3 reads CASSLGPTELVYGYTF. CDR3 sequence (DNA): TGTGCCAGCAGCTTAGGACCCACAGAATTGGTTTATGGCTACACCTTC.